The rows below give T cell receptor beta chains drawn from one sample of a study of cytomegalovirus exposure and HLA in healthy donors. TCRdb's copy holds only in-frame clones and misses some; the assay was immunoSEQ multiplex PCR. The profile covers 150,000 to 200,000 clones, with approximately 78% appearing a single time and about 0.82% taken by the ten largest. Material: PBMCs. The source of these receptors is a woman aged 18-29 years in good health and CMV-seronegative. The CDR3 runs from the conserved cysteine through the conserved F or W. The D gene is left open where the match is weak. Clone size is stated in some rows and not others, as once, few, many or a class when expanded.

d_gene	v_gene	j_gene	abundance	CDR3nt	CDR3aa
TRBD1	TRBV6-5	TRBJ1-2	NA	TGTGCCAGCAGTTACTCAGGGGGCGCCAACTATGGCTACACCTTC	CASSYSGGANYGYTF
TRBD2	TRBV28	TRBJ2-7	once	TGTGCCAGCAGTCTAGCGGTTCTACCACCCTACGAGCAGTACTTC	CASSLAVLPPYEQYF
NA	TRBV10-3	TRBJ2-5	NA	TGTGCCATCAGCCCCTCTGAGGAGACCCAGTACTTC	CAISPSEETQYF
TRBD2	TRBV7-9	TRBJ2-1	NA	TGTGCCAGCAGCTTAGGACTAGCGGACAATGAGCAGTTCTTC	CASSLGLADNEQFF
TRBD1	TRBV11-3	TRBJ2-7	NA	TGTGCCAGCAGCACAAGACAGGGCATCGAGCAGTACTTC	CASSTRQGIEQYF
NA	TRBV6-5	TRBJ2-1	NA	TGTGCCAGCAGTTACCGGGGGGAGCAGTTCTTC	CASSYRGEQFF
TRBD1	TRBV7-8	TRBJ1-2	NA	TGTGCCAGCAGCTTGAGGACAGGGGGCGGTGGCTACACCTTC	CASSLRTGGGGYTF
TRBD2	TRBV19	TRBJ2-3	NA	TGTGCCAGTAGCCTACTAGCGGGAGGGGGAAGAGATACGCAGTATTTT	CASSLLAGGGRDTQYF
TRBD1	TRBV7-9	TRBJ1-2	NA	TGTGCCAGCAGCCCGCGGACAGGGTGGGACTATGGCTACACCTTC	CASSPRTGWDYGYTF
NA	TRBV19	TRBJ2-2	few	TGTGCCAGTAGTATATATACCGGGGAGCTGTTTTTT	CASSIYTGELFF
TRBD1	TRBV5-6	TRBJ2-4	few	TGTGCCAGCAGGTTCTACAGGGGCAAAAACATTCAGTACTTC	CASRFYRGKNIQYF
TRBD2	TRBV7-8	TRBJ2-3	NA	TGTGCCAGCAGCTTGGAACTAGCGGGGGCCACAGATACGCAGTATTTT	CASSLELAGATDTQYF
TRBD1	TRBV5-4	TRBJ2-4	NA	TGTGCCAGCAGCTTGGGGGGACAGGGTTTTTCCAAAAACATTCAGTACTTC	CASSLGGQGFSKNIQYF
NA	TRBV15	TRBJ1-3	NA	TGTGCCACCAGCAGAGAGCTTCCTAGTGAGACCTCTGGAAACACCATATATTTT	CATSRELPSETSGNTIYF
NA	TRBV11-2	TRBJ1-5	once	TGTGCCAGCAGCTTAAGTTCGGGTCAGCCCCAGCATTTT	CASSLSSGQPQHF
TRBD2	TRBV28	TRBJ2-7	once	TGTGCCAGCAGTCCCCTAGCGGAGTCCTACGAGCAGTACTTC	CASSPLAESYEQYF
TRBD1	TRBV5-1	TRBJ1-4	once	TGCGCCAGCAGCAGAACACAGGGGAGTATTGAAAAACTGTTTTTT	CASSRTQGSIEKLFF
NA	TRBV9	TRBJ2-1	NA	TGTGCCAGCAGCGCGAACCTGCTAATCCGAAGCTCCTACAATGAGCAGTTCTTC	CASSANLLIRSSYNEQFF
TRBD1	TRBV28	TRBJ2-7	NA	TGTGCCAGCCGGGACAGGGCCTACGAGCAGTACTTC	CASRDRAYEQYF
NA	TRBV28	TRBJ2-7	NA	TGTGCCAGCAGTTTGCCGCAGGGGTTGAGCGAGCAGTACTTC	CASSLPQGLSEQYF
NA	TRBV6-6	TRBJ1-5	NA	TGTGCCAGCAGTTACGTCGTCCAGCCCCAGCATTTT	CASSYVVQPQHF
TRBD2	TRBV7-2	TRBJ2-7	NA	TGTGCCAGCAGCTTAGTTATTAGCGGGAGAAACGAGCAGTACTTC	CASSLVISGRNEQYF
TRBD2	TRBV7-2	TRBJ2-1	NA	TGTGCCAGCAGCCCCCAGACTAGCGGGATTTCGAGGGAGCAGTTCTTC	CASSPQTSGISREQFF
NA	TRBV5-6	TRBJ1-2	NA	TGTGCCAGCAGCCGGGGGGGTGACTATGGCTACACCTTC	CASSRGGDYGYTF
NA	TRBV28	TRBJ1-2	NA	TGTGCCAGCAGTATTGGCGGAGGCAAGGCGTGGTATGGCTACACCTTC	CASSIGGGKAWYGYTF
NA	TRBV7-8	TRBJ2-4	NA	TGTGCCAGCAGCTTAGATACGGGAGTGGCCAAAAACATTCAGTACTTC	CASSLDTGVAKNIQYF
TRBD1	TRBV13	TRBJ2-2	NA	TGTGCCAGCAGCTTTGTCGAGGGGGCGGACACCGGGGAGCTGTTTTTT	CASSFVEGADTGELFF
TRBD1	TRBV19	TRBJ1-5	NA	TGTGCCACCGCGGGACAGGGGGACGGGGCCAATCAGCCCCAGCATTTT	CATAGQGDGANQPQHF
NA	TRBV28	TRBJ1-1	NA	TGTGCCAGCAGAGAACCCGGGGGGCTTTTCAAAAGGGAAGCTTTCTTT	CASREPGGLFKREAFF